This entry is about one T cell receptor (beta chain). The data belong to a study of response to subunit inactivated influenza vaccine. TCRdb reprocessed the RT-PCR reads via MiXCR and lists one record per CDR3 protein. The repertoire holds about 540,000 distinct CDR3 sequences, with around a quarter as singletons. The germline V gene encodes CDR1 DFQATT and CDR2 SNEGSKA (reference sequence). The length of the CDR3 is 15 residues. Trimming stripped 1 base from V and 2 bases from J, with 12 bases between. Separately, the same data were catalogued under a study of T cells expressing NK-cell markers. From that second work: 5'RACE template switching with UMIs produced the TCR beta cDNA. Seven sequenced donors out of eight were HCMV-seropositive, one seronegative. Among the experiments, several used an anti-gamma-delta TCR antibody to restrict sorting to alpha-beta TCR T cells. Each of about 6 donors carried dominant NKG2C+ clonotypes accounting for roughly 1.0-7.5% of CD8+ T cells.

Source: CD4+ T cells sorted from PBMCs, taken less than 13 days after vaccination. V and J are TRBV20-1 and TRBJ1-5, with unresolved D. The TCR sequence derives from a man over 45 who received an inactivated influenza vaccine. The CDR3 DNA sequence: TGCAGTGCTAGAGTACCGAGTAGGGGCAATCAGCCCCAGCATTTT. This codes for CSARVPSRGNQPQHF.